This T cell receptor beta chain was observed in a study of control samples from healthy donors and cancer patients. This clone was seen just once. Sequencing used immunoSEQ multiplex PCR; TCRdb keeps in-frame clones, though not all of them. The sample includes 55,000 to 65,000 clones, 70% to 90% of them seen just once. The specimen was PBMCs. The receptor was derived from a woman aged 55 to 70 with lung cancer.

This CDR3 reads CATSDLLPGGDNYGYTF. In nucleotides, the CDR3 is TGTGCCACCAGTGATTTGCTTCCAGGGGGCGACAACTATGGCTACACCTTC. This chain uses TRBV24-1 with TRBJ1-2, with 8 bases lining up with TRBD1. Germline CDR1 reads KGHDR; CDR2 reads SFDVKD. J was trimmed by 2 bases and V by 0 bases; bases with no gene match: 7. The CDR3 contains 17 residues.